This TCR beta chain was documented in a study of blood T cell repertoires in COVID-19. Turning to the study itself: The United States, Italy and Spain were the sources of the acute and convalescent COVID-19 samples. The cDNA or gDNA used as material had been derived from T cells, B-cell-depleted T cells, or PBMCs.

As handled by the study authors: Amplification of reference gene primers provided the estimated nucleated cell counts. Produced via immunoSEQ multiplex PCR; TCRdb's table is partial and in-frame only. V, J and clone size derive from that table, while D and trimming were established from the DNA sequence. The repertoire holds about 170,000 clones, with roughly 86% as singletons. V was cut by 4 bases and J by 0 bases, with 12 bases left in between. Looked up from germline, CDR1 is SEHNR and CDR2 is FQNEAQ (reference sequence). The CDR3 is 15 amino acids. The receptor was derived from a man between 65 and 85 years old with acute or convalescent COVID-19. V is TRBV7-9 and J is TRBJ2-5; the D gene is possibly TRBD1 (5 bases). Sequencing was carried out using peripheral blood. The CDR3 here is CASSWGQGNQETQYF. The CDR3 bases are TGTGCCAGCAGCTGGGGTCAGGGCAACCAAGAGACCCAGTACTTC.